The 8 T cell receptor beta chains presented below share a single source sample, sequenced in a study of response to subunit inactivated influenza vaccine. One entry per CDR3 protein results from TCRdb running MiXCR on the RT-PCR reads. The sample has roughly 500,000 distinct CDR3 sequences; 16% are singletons. Sequencing used CD4+ T cells sorted from PBMCs, obtained roughly 24 months after vaccination. These receptors came from a man between 50 and 69 years old who received an inactivated influenza vaccine.

On this clonotype itself: A single base separates this from a much larger clone, so it may be a read error. This chain uses TRBV5-6 with TRBJ2-2, with TRBD2 identical over 8 bases. V dropped 3 bases and J dropped 6; count of bases not matched to a gene: 4. The CDR3 runs to 14 residues. Germline V CDR1 and CDR2: SGHDT, YYEEEE. The CDR3 is CASSSWTSSGELFF. In nucleotides, the CDR3 is TGTGCCAGCAGCTCCTGGACTAGCTCCGGGGAGCTGTTTTTT.

The chain couples TRBV6-5 to TRBJ2-7; 11 positions match TRBD2. Trimming removed 0 bases from V and 4 bases from J; junction bases left unmatched: 2. Germline CDR1 and CDR2: MNHEY and SVGAGI. The CDR3 covers 15 residues. CDR3 protein: CASSYSSGRGYEQYF. The CDR3 coding sequence is TGTGCCAGCAGTTACTCTAGCGGGAGGGGGTACGAGCAGTACTTC.

This clonotype was recorded many times. The chain uses TRBV29-1 and TRBJ1-2; 7 bases are shared with TRBD1. This CDR3 region has 12 residues. Germline CDR1 is SQVTM and CDR2 is ANQGSEA. The ends lost 4 bases at V and 7 bases at J; junction bases unmatched: 6. For the CDR3, the DNA is TGCAGCGTTGGACAGGGAAGAATTGGCTACACCTTC. Encoded protein: CSVGQGRIGYTF.

This clonotype was observed a few times. J is TRBJ1-1 and V is TRBV20-1, with a weak D call TRBD1 (5 bases). The CDR3 has 13 amino acids. The germline CDR1 and CDR2 sequences are DFQATT and SNEGSKA (reference sequence). CDR3: CGLNGAWNTEAFF. Written as DNA, the CDR3 is TGCGGCTTAAACGGGGCCTGGAACACTGAAGCTTTCTTT.

V gene TRBV7-6 combines with J gene TRBJ2-3, with D perhaps matching TRBD1 (7 bases). The germline V gene encodes CDR1 SGHVS and CDR2 FNYEAQ. CDR3 length: 16 amino acids. V was trimmed by 1 base and J by 4 bases, leaving 15 bases between them. CDR3 nucleotides: TGTGCCAGCAGCTTAGGGGGCCAGGGGGGCGCAGATACGCAGTATTTT. Translated: CASSLGGQGGADTQYF.

The V call is TRBV2, the J call TRBJ2-7, with a possible D match to TRBD2 (6 bases). The CDR3 is 15 amino acids. V dropped 3 bases and J dropped 0 bases, with 12 bases sitting between them. From germline, CDR1 is SNHLY and CDR2 FYNNEI. The CDR3 sequence is CASSDGGTRSYEQYF. CDR3 coding DNA: TGTGCCAGCAGTGATGGGGGGACCCGCTCCTACGAGCAGTACTTC. The variable domain in full, completed from reference TRBV2 and TRBJ2-7, reads EPEVTQTPSHQVTQMGQEVILRCVPISNHLYFYWYRQILGQKVEFLVSFYNNEISEKSEIFDDQFSVERPDGSNFTLKIRSTKLEDSAMYFCASSDGGTRSYEQYFGPGTRLTVT.

This clonotype was counted between two and nine times. V is TRBV7-9 and J is TRBJ1-1; possible D gene TRBD1, 5 bases. Germline values: CDR1 SEHNR, CDR2 FQNEAQ (reference sequence). The CDR3 spans 16 residues. Deletions cut 2 bases from V and 2 bases from J, with 15 bases between. In nucleotides, the CDR3 is TGTGCCAGCAGCTTAATGGTCCGGACACCTAACACTGAAGCTTTCTTT. Translation: CASSLMVRTPNTEAFF.

This clonotype appeared a few times. V and J are TRBV15 and TRBJ2-1; D perhaps matches TRBD2 (5 bases). V gave up 1 base and J gave up 4 bases, with 11 bases separating them. Germline lookup yields CDR1 LNHNV and CDR2 YYDKDF (reference sequence). This CDR3 contains 15 residues. The DNA for the CDR3 is TGTGCCACCAGCAGAGCCAGCGGAACATACAATGAGCAGTTCTTC. Protein: CATSRASGTYNEQFF.